The rows below give T cell receptor beta chains drawn from one sample of a study of Ad26.COV2.S vaccination and SARS-CoV-2 variants. The data were produced by immunoSEQ multiplex PCR, yet TCRdb's version contains in-frame clones alone and is incomplete. The data show roughly 350,000 clones, roughly 89% seen once. The sequencing here drew on peripheral blood, taken in a trial of Ad26.COV2.S vaccine versus placebo. The receptors originated from a person aged 18-65 years who received the Ad26.COV2.S COVID-19 vaccine or a placebo. CDR3s include the opening cysteine and the closing phenylalanine or tryptophan. A D gene is named only where the DNA matches it firmly. For some rows the clone size is stated as once, few or many, or as a class when expanded; others skip it.

v_gene	abundance	d_gene	j_gene	CDR3aa	CDR3nt
TRBV28	NA	NA	TRBJ2-7	CASSPGRHEQYF	TGTGCCAGCAGCCCCGGTCGCCACGAGCAGTACTTC
TRBV5-8	once	NA	TRBJ2-7	CASPRLNSYEQYF	TGTGCCAGCCCTCGACTCAACTCCTACGAGCAGTACTTC
TRBV10-3	NA	TRBD2	TRBJ2-1	CAISDPLAGAAYNEQFF	TGTGCCATCAGTGACCCTTTAGCGGGGGCCGCCTACAATGAGCAGTTCTTC
TRBV2	NA	NA	TRBJ2-7	CASSERYGSYEQYF	TGTGCCAGCAGTGAAAGGTACGGGTCCTACGAGCAGTACTTC
TRBV9	NA	NA	TRBJ2-2	CASSVSLVAGELFF	TGTGCCAGCAGCGTCAGCCTTGTTGCCGGGGAGCTGTTTTTT
TRBV7-9	NA	NA	TRBJ2-4	CASSLANGGPSKNIQYF	TGTGCCAGCAGCTTAGCTAACGGGGGGCCTAGCAAAAACATTCAGTACTTC
TRBV6-6	many	NA	TRBJ1-4	CASSRRPGATNEKLFF	TGTGCCAGCAGCCGAAGACCAGGGGCAACTAATGAAAAACTGTTTTTT
TRBV10-3	NA	NA	TRBJ1-1	CAISVRGRDTEAFF	TGTGCCATCAGTGTGCGGGGAAGAGACACTGAAGCTTTCTTT
TRBV2	NA	NA	TRBJ1-1	CASSVDPLNTEAFF	TGTGCCAGCAGTGTGGACCCTCTGAACACTGAAGCTTTCTTT
TRBV6-5	once	TRBD2	TRBJ2-1	CASSYGLAEYNEQFF	TGTGCCAGCAGTTACGGGCTAGCGGAGTACAATGAGCAGTTCTTC
TRBV5-1	NA	TRBD2	TRBJ2-1	CASSLGSGINNEQFF	TGCGCCAGCAGCTTGGGTAGCGGGATAAACAATGAGCAGTTCTTC
TRBV4-1	NA	NA	TRBJ2-3	CASSQSSTDTQYF	TGCGCCAGCAGCCAATCTAGCACAGATACGCAGTATTTT